This T cell receptor beta chain was found in a study of shared clonotypes between healthy human individuals. General study results and limits: Estimated clonotype richness was generally higher in naive than memory subsets.

Sequencing was performed with immunoSEQ multiplex PCR; in TCRdb, only in-frame clones are kept and a portion is missing. In the table there are approximately 2.5 million clones, approximately 92% of which are singletons. On this clone itself: Its target is unknown.

The specimen sequenced was naive CD4+ T cells sorted from blood. Indicated subset: CD45RA+ positively selected. This TCR came from a man aged 18 to 30 in good health.

The CDR3 coding sequence is TGCGCCAGCAGCCAAGATCCGAATAAACAGCCCCAGCATTTT. As protein: CASSQDPNKQPQHF. This chain joins TRBV4-1 and TRBJ1-5; D not certain. This CDR3 has 14 amino acids. Trimming stripped 0 bases from V and 7 bases from J, with 10 bases between. Per germline, CDR1 MGHRA and CDR2 YSYEKL.